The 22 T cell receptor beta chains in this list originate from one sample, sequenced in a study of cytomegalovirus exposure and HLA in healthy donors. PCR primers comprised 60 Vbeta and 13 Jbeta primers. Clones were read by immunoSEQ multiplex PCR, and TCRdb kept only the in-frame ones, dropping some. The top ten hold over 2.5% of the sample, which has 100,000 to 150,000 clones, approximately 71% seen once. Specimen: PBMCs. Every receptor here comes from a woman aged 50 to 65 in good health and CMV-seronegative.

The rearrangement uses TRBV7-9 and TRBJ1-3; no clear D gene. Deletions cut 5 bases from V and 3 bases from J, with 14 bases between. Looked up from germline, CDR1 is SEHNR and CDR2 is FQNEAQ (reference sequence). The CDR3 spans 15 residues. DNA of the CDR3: TGTGCCAGCAGCCGAGAGGCGGGTCATGGAAACACCATATATTTT. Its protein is CASSREAGHGNTIYF.

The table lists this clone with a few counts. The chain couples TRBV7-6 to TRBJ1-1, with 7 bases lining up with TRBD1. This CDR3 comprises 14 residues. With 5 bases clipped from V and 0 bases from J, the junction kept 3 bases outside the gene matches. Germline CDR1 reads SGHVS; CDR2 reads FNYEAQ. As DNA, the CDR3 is TGTGCCAGCAGCCTGGGACAGCTGAACACTGAAGCTTTCTTT. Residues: CASSLGQLNTEAFF.

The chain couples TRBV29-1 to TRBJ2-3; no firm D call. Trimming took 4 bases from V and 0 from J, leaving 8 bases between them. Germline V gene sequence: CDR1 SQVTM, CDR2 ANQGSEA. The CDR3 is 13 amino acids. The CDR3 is CSVAHSSTDTQYF. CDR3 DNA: TGCAGCGTTGCCCATAGTAGCACAGATACGCAGTATTTT.

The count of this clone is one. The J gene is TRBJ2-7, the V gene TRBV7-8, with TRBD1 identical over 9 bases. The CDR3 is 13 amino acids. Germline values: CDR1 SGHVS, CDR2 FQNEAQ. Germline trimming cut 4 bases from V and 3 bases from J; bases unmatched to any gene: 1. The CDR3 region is CASSWGQGYEQYF. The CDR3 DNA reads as TGTGCCAGCAGCTGGGGACAGGGCTACGAGCAGTACTTC.

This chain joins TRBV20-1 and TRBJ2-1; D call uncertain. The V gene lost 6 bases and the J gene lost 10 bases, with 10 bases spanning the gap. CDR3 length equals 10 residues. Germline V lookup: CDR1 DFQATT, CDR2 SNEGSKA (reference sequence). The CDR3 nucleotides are TGCAGTGCCCCATCCCGGGAGCAGTTCTTC. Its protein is CSAPSREQFF.

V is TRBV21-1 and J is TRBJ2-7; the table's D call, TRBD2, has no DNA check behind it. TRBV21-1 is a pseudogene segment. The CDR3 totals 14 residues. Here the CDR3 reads CASSKEEERELKNF. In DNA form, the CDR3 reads TGTGCCAGCAGCAAAGAAGAAGAACGGGAGCTAAAGAACTTC.

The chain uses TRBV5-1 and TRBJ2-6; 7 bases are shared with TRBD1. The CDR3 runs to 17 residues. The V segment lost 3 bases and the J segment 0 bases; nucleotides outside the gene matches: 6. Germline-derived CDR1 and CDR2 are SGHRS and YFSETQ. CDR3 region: CASSSQTGNSGANVLTF. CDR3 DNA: TGCGCCAGCAGCTCTCAGACAGGGAACTCTGGGGCCAACGTCCTGACTTTC.

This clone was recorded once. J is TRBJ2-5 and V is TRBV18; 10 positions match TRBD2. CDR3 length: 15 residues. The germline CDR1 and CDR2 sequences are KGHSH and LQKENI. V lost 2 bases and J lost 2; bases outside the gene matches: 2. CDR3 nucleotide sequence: TGTGCCAGCTCACCAACTAGCGGGATGCAAGAGACCCAGTACTTC. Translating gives CASSPTSGMQETQYF.

CDR3 residues: CASSLQGEEKLFF. The DNA for the CDR3 is TGTGCCAGCAGCTTACAGGGTGAGGAAAAACTGTTTTTT. This chain joins TRBV7-6 and TRBJ1-4, with a possible D match to TRBD1 (5 bases). The V end lost 2 bases, the J end lost 8 bases, and 9 bases lay between the germline ends. Per germline, CDR1 SGHVS and CDR2 FNYEAQ. This CDR3 spans 13 amino acids.

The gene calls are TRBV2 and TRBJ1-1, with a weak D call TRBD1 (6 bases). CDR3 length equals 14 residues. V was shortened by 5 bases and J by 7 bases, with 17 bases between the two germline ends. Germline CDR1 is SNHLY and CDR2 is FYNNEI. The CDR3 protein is CASSLGQRNFEAFF. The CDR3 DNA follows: TGTGCCAGCAGTCTAGGACAGCGAAATTTTGAAGCTTTCTTT.

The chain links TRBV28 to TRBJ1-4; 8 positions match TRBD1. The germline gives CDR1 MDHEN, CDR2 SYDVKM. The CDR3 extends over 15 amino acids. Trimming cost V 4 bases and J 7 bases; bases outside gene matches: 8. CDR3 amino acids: CASSSGGQGREKLFF. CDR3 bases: TGTGCCAGCAGTTCCGGCGGACAGGGCCGTGAAAAACTGTTTTTT.

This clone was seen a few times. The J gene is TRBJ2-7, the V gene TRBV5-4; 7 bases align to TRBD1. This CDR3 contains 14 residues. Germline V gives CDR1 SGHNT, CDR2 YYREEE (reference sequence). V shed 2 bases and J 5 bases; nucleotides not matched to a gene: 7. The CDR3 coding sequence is TGTGCCAGCAGCTTAAAGACAGGGCTGGACGAGCAGTACTTC. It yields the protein CASSLKTGLDEQYF. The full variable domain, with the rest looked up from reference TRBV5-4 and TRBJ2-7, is ETGVTQSPTHLIKTRGQQVTLRCSSQSGHNTVSWYQQALGQGPQFIFQYYREEENGRGNFPPRFSGLQFPNYSSELNVNALELDDSALYLCASSLKTGLDEQYFGPGTRLTVT.

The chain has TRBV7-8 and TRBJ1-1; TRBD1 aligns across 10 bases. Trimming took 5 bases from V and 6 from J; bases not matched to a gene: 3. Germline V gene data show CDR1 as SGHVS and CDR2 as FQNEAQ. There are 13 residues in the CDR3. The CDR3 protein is CASSQGTGAEAFF. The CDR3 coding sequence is TGTGCCAGCAGCCAGGGGACAGGGGCTGAAGCTTTCTTT.

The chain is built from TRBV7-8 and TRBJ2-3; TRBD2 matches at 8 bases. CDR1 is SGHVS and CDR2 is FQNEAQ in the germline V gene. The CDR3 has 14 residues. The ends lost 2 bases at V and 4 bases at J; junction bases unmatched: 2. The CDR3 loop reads CASSLSGRSDTQYF. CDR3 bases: TGTGCCAGCAGCTTAAGCGGGAGATCAGATACGCAGTATTTT.

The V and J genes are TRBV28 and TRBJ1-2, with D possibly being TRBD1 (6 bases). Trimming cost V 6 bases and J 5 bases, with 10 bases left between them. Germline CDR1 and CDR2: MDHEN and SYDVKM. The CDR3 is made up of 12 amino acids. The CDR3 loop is CASSSQGYGYTF. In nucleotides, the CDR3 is TGTGCCAGCAGCTCCCAGGGGTATGGCTACACCTTC.

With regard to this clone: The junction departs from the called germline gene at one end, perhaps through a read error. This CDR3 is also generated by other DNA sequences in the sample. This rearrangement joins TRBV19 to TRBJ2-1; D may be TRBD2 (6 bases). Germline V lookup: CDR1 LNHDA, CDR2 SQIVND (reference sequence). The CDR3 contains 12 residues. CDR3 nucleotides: TGTGCCAGTCATCAGCGGGTGGGTGAGCAATTCTTC. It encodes CASHQRVGEQFF.

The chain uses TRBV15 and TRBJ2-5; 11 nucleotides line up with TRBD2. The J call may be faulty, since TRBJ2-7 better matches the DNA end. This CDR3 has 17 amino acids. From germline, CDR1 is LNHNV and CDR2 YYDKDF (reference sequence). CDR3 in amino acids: CATSRPKGTSGTYEQYF. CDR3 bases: TGTGCCACCAGCAGACCGAAAGGGACTAGCGGCACCTACGAGCAGTACTTC.

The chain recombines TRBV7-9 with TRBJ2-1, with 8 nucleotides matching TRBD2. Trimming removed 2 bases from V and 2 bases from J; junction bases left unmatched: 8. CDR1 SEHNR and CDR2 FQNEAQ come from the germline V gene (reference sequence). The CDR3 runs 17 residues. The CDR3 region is CASSLRSGGRPYNEQFF. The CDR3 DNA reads TGTGCCAGCAGCTTACGGTCAGGCGGGAGGCCCTACAATGAGCAGTTCTTC.

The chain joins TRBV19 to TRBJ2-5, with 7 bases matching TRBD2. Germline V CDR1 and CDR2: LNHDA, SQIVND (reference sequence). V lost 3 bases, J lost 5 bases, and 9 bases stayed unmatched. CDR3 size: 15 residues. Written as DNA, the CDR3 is TGTGCCAGTAGTATGACTAGCTTTGGGGCGGAGACCCAGTACTTC. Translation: CASSMTSFGAETQYF. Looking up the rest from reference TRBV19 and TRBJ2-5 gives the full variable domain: DGGITQSPKYLFRKEGQNVTLSCEQNLNHDAMYWYRQDPGQGLRLIYYSQIVNDFQKGDIAEGYSVSREKKESFPLTVTSAQKNPTAFYLCASSMTSFGAETQYFGPGTRLLVL.

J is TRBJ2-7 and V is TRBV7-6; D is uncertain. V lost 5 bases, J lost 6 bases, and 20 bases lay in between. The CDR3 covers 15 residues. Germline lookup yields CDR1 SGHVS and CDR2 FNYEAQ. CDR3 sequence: CASSPMPGIDAEQYF. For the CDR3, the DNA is TGTGCCAGCAGCCCCATGCCAGGTATCGATGCCGAGCAGTACTTC.

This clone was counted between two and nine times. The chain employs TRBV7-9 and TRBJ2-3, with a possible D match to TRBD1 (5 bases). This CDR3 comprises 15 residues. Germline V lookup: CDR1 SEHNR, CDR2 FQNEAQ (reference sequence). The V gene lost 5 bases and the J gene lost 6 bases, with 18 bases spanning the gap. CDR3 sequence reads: CASSPKARVGDTQYF. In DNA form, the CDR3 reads TGTGCCAGCAGCCCGAAGGCCAGGGTCGGTGATACGCAGTATTTT.

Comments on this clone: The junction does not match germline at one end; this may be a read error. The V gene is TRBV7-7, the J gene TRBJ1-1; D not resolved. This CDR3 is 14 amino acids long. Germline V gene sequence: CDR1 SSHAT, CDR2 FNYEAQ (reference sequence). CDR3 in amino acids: CASSPGDMNTEAFF. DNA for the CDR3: TGTGCTAGCAGCCCGGGAGACATGAACACTGAAGCTTTCTTT.